The sequence of this T cell receptor (beta chain) was determined in a study of T cell repertoires in cytomegalovirus infection. Turning to the study itself: Recently identified HLA-C-restricted CMV epitopes were used, and well-studied HLA-B-restricted CMV epitopes were used as well. Evidence of both CMV infection and a matching HLA type came from public TCR beta signatures.

TCRdb called the reads again in MiXCR, with one record for every CDR3 protein. In the table there are around 900,000 distinct CDR3 sequences, roughly 30% of which are singletons. Germline V CDR1 and CDR2: SEHNR, FQNEAQ (reference sequence). The V gene lost 1 base and the J gene lost 0 bases, with 16 bases spanning the gap. The CDR3 extends over 17 amino acids. Overall study findings and caveats: The cumulative frequency of public TCR beta families identified carriers of CMV plus the relevant HLA. HLA-C-restricted TCR beta clonotypes specific for CMV led the ex vivo response.

This clonotype was detected many times. Its antigen is not known. The gene calls are TRBV7-9 and TRBJ2-7; D could derive from TRBD1 or TRBD2 (5 bases each). This sample comprised cultured CD8+ T cells from PBMCs, obtained from culture after CMV antigen stimulation. This TCR derives from a human donor in good health (CMV status not recorded). Some clones in this sample may be carry-over from other donors' samples. The DNA for the CDR3 is TGTGCCAGCAGCTTAGTAGGGGCCGGGATCTACTCCTACGAGCAGTACTTC. It translates to CASSLVGAGIYSYEQYF.